This TCR beta chain was documented in a study of cytomegalovirus exposure and HLA in healthy donors. Study overall: Earlier, some 170 million T cells were analyzed, and about 120 million unique TCR beta sequences were found among them.

On this clone itself: Its antigen is currently unknown.

Study-wide points: What a later analysis showed was that several of the most significant clusters appeared linked to common viral pathogens. For most TCR sequences rarity was the rule, although some public TCRs occurred in many donors. Presence/absence analysis assumed near-uniform sequencing depth across donors.

Primers for the PCR totalled 60 Vbeta and 13 Jbeta. The method was immunoSEQ multiplex PCR; TCRdb's version includes in-frame clones alone and lacks a portion of them. The table shows hundreds of thousands of clones, with roughly four fifths occurring only once. The source of this sequence is a woman in her 40s in good health and CMV-seronegative. Sequences were obtained from PBMCs.

The CDR3 here is CASARGPTYEQYF. CDR3 bases: TGTGCCAGCGCGAGAGGTCCGACCTACGAGCAGTACTTC. V usage is TRBV6-5 and J usage is TRBJ2-7; D is unresolved. The CDR3 runs 13 residues. Germline CDR1 and CDR2: MNHEY and SVGAGI. V dropped 8 bases and J dropped 2 bases, with 13 bases sitting between them.